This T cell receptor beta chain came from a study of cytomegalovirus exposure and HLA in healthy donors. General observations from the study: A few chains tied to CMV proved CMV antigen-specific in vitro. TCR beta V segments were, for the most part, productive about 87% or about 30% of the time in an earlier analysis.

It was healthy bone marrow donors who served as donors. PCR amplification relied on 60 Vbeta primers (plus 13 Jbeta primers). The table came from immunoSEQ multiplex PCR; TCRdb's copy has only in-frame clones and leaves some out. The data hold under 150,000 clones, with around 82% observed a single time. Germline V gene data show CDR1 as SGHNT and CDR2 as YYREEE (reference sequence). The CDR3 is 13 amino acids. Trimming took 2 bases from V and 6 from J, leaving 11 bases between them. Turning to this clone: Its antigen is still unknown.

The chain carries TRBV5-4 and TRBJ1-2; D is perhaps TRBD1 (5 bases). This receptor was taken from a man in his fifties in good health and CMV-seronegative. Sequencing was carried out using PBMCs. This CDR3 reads CASSLQGDDGYTF. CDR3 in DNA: TGTGCCAGCAGCTTACAAGGGGATGATGGCTACACCTTC.